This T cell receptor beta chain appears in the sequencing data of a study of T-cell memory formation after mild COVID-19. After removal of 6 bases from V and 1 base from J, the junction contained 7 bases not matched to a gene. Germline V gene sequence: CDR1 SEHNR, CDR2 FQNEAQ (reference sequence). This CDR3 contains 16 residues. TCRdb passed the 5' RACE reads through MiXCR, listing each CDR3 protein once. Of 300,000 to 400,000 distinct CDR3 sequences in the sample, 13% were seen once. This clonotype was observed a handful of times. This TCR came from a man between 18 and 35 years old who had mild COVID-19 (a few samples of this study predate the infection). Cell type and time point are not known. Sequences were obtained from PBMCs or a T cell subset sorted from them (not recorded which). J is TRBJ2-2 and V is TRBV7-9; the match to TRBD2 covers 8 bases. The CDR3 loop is CASRSSGVGNTGELFF. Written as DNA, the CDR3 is TGTGCCAGCAGAAGTAGCGGGGTAGGGAACACCGGGGAGCTGTTTTTT.